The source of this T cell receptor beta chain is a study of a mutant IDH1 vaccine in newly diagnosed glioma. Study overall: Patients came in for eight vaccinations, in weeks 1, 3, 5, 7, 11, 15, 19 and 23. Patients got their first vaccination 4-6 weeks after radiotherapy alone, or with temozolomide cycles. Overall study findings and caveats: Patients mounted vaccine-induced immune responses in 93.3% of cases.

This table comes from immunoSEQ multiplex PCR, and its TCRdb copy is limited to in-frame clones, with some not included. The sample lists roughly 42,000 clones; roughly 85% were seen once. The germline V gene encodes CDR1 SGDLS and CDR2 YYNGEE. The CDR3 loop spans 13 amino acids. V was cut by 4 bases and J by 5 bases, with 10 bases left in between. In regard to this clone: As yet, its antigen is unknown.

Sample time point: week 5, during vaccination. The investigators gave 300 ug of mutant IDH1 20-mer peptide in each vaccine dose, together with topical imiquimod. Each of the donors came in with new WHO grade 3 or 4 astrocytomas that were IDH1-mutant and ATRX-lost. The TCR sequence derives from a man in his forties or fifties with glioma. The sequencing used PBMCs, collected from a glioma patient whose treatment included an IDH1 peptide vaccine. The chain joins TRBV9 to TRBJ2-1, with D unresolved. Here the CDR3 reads CASSMDPNNEQFF. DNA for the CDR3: TGTGCCAGCAGCATGGACCCGAACAATGAGCAGTTCTTC.